This entry lists 28 T cell receptor beta chains sequenced from one sample in a study of blood T cell repertoires in COVID-19. Some clones are missing from TCRdb's copy, which holds only in-frame ones; the method was immunoSEQ multiplex PCR. The data show fewer than 450,000 clones, about 90% seen once. The sample taken for sequencing was peripheral blood. The source is a woman in her late teens or twenties who had recovered from COVID-19.

The V call is TRBV7-9, the J call TRBJ2-5; 8 bases agree with TRBD2. The CDR3 totals 16 residues. The junction had 4 bases not matched to a gene; V was cut back by 1 base and J by 0 bases. Germline V gene data show CDR1 as SEHNR and CDR2 as FQNEAQ (reference sequence). CDR3 loop: CASSLGVTSDQETQYF. CDR3 in DNA: TGTGCCAGCAGCTTAGGGGTGACTAGCGACCAAGAGACCCAGTACTTC.

CDR3 nucleotide sequence: TGTGCCAGCAGCTTAGGGCTAGCCGCGGAGGAGCAGTTCTTC. Protein: CASSLGLAAEEQFF. The rearrangement joins TRBV7-6 to TRBJ2-1, with a tentative D call TRBD2 (5 bases). Germline V gene lookup returns CDR1 SGHVS and CDR2 FNYEAQ. V lost 1 base and J 10 bases, leaving 14 bases between the germline ends. The CDR3 sequence is 14 residues long.

The chain carries TRBV5-1 and TRBJ2-3; 9 bases match TRBD2. V shed 4 bases, J shed 0 bases, and the junction held 6 bases outside the gene matches. The CDR3 has 16 amino acids. CDR1 and CDR2 (germline): SGHRS, YFSETQ. The chain's CDR3 is CASSRGLAASTDTQYF. CDR3 sequence (DNA): TGCGCCAGCAGCAGGGGACTAGCAGCTAGCACAGATACGCAGTATTTT.

The chain joins TRBV19 to TRBJ2-1; 10 bases match TRBD2. This CDR3 comprises 14 residues. Trimming took 5 bases from V and 3 from J; bases not matched to a gene: 1. Germline lookup yields CDR1 LNHDA and CDR2 SQIVND (reference sequence). The CDR3 DNA sequence: TGTGCCAGTAGTGGACTAGCGGTCTACAATGAGCAGTTCTTC. It codes for CASSGLAVYNEQFF.

J is TRBJ1-1 and V is TRBV5-4; 10 nucleotides align to TRBD1. V was clipped by 1 base and J by 2 bases; unmatched bases: 5. CDR1 and CDR2 from the germline V gene are SGHNT and YYREEE (reference sequence). This CDR3 is built from 16 residues. CDR3 residues: CASSLTGTGANTEAFF. CDR3 coding DNA: TGTGCCAGCAGCTTGACCGGGACAGGGGCAAACACTGAAGCTTTCTTT.

This chain connects TRBV25-1 to TRBJ2-1; D is perhaps TRBD2 (5 bases). This CDR3 has 14 amino acids. V dropped 2 bases and J dropped 5 bases, with 10 bases sitting between them. Germline V lookup: CDR1 MGHDK, CDR2 SYGVNS. The CDR3 sequence is CASSETGIHNEQFF. The CDR3 nucleotides read TGTGCCAGCAGTGAAACCGGGATCCACAATGAGCAGTTCTTC.

This chain links TRBV6-5 with TRBJ1-5; 9 bases fit TRBD1. The CDR3 has 15 amino acids. V shed 6 bases and J 4 bases; nucleotides not matched to a gene: 7. Germline V gene sequence: CDR1 MNHEY, CDR2 SVGAGI. The CDR3: CASSRGGTGNQPQHF. The DNA for the CDR3 is TGTGCCAGCAGCCGAGGGGGGACAGGGAATCAGCCCCAGCATTTT.

The V and J genes are TRBV2 and TRBJ1-2; possibly TRBD1 for D (5 bases). V was shortened by 7 bases and J by 3 bases, with 24 bases between the two germline ends. The CDR3 runs to 17 residues. CDR1 and CDR2 from the germline V gene are SNHLY and FYNNEI. CDR3 nucleotide sequence: TGTGCCAGCACTCCCCCGGGTAGGGGCGCCTATTACTATGGCTACACCTTC. It is translated as CASTPPGRGAYYYGYTF.

The rearrangement joins TRBV30 to TRBJ2-1, with 9 bases lining up with TRBD2. The CDR3 totals 12 residues. Germline V gives CDR1 GTSNPN, CDR2 SVGIG (reference sequence). CDR3 nucleotides: TGTGCGCGGAGCGGGGGGTTCAATGAGCAGTTCTTC. Residues: CARSGGFNEQFF. The entire variable domain, with the rest obtained from reference TRBV30 and TRBJ2-1, is as follows: SQTIHQWPATLVQPVGSPLSLECTVEGTSNPNLYWYRQAAGRGLQLLFYSVGIGQISSEVPQNLSASRPQDRQFILSSKKLLLSDSGFYLCARSGGFNEQFFGPGTRLTVL.

This rearrangement joins TRBV5-1 to TRBJ2-1, with 8 bases matching TRBD2. Trimming removed 0 bases from V and 3 bases from J; junction bases left unmatched: 2. The germline V gene encodes CDR1 SGHRS and CDR2 YFSETQ. This CDR3 is built from 15 residues. For the CDR3, the DNA is TGCGCCAGCAGCTTGGAGACTAGCGTCTACAATGAGCAGTTCTTC. It translates to CASSLETSVYNEQFF. Using reference TRBV5-1 and TRBJ2-1 for the parts outside the CDR3, the full variable domain is KAGVTQTPRYLIKTRGQQVTLSCSPISGHRSVSWYQQTPGQGLQFLFEYFSETQRNKGNFPGRFSGRQFSNSRSEMNVSTLELGDSALYLCASSLETSVYNEQFFGPGTRLTVL.

This chain joins TRBV29-1 and TRBJ2-3, with D perhaps TRBD2 (6 bases). The CDR3 covers 14 residues. V was shortened by 3 bases and J by 4 bases, with 14 bases between the two germline ends. From germline, CDR1 is SQVTM and CDR2 ANQGSEA. The CDR3 sequence: CSVERGSEADTQYF. CDR3 nucleotide sequence: TGCAGCGTTGAGCGGGGCTCGGAGGCAGATACGCAGTATTTT.

The chain couples TRBV21-1 to TRBJ1-6. TRBV21-1 is deemed a pseudogene. The length of the CDR3 is 16 residues. The CDR3: CASSKEMSSYNSPLHF. The CDR3 DNA follows: TGTGCCAGCAGCAAAGAAATGAGCTCCTATAATTCACCCCTCCACTTT.

This rearrangement joins TRBV7-9 to TRBJ2-3; TRBD1 matches at 9 bases. After removal of 2 bases from V and 6 bases from J, the junction contained 6 bases not matched to a gene. Germline CDR1 is SEHNR and CDR2 is FQNEAQ (reference sequence). The CDR3 totals 15 residues. The CDR3 spells CASSLIRTGVDTQYF. The CDR3 region has the DNA TGTGCCAGCAGCTTAATCCGGACAGGGGTGGATACGCAGTATTTT.

The rearrangement joins TRBV6-2 or TRBV6-3 to TRBJ2-2, with 8 bases aligning to TRBD2. J gave up 0 bases and V 6 bases, and 6 bases lay outside the gene matches. This CDR3 contains 16 residues. The germline gives CDR1 MNHEY, CDR2 SVGEGT. CDR3: CASSRGGTANTGELFF. CDR3 bases: TGTGCCAGCAGCCGCGGGGGGACCGCGAACACCGGGGAGCTGTTTTTT.

This sequence joins TRBV4-1 and TRBJ1-2; 8 bases align to TRBD1. Germline CDR1 is MGHRA and CDR2 is YSYEKL. CDR3 length: 18 amino acids. The junction had 14 bases not matched to a gene; V was cut back by 0 bases and J by 5 bases. CDR3 protein: CASSQDKGTGGIPYGYTF. The CDR3 bases are TGCGCCAGCAGCCAAGATAAGGGCACAGGGGGGATACCTTATGGCTACACCTTC.

This chain links TRBV11-3 with TRBJ2-1; 9 bases line up with TRBD2. The CDR3 extends over 15 amino acids. The germline CDR1 and CDR2 sequences are SGHNT and YENEEA. The V segment lost 7 bases and the J segment 4 bases; nucleotides outside the gene matches: 8. The CDR3 loop is CASTRGTSRYNEQFF. As DNA, the CDR3 is TGTGCCAGCACCAGGGGGACTAGCAGATACAATGAGCAGTTCTTC.

The chain carries TRBV27 and TRBJ1-2; 8 nucleotides match TRBD1. After removal of 6 bases from V and 4 bases from J, the junction contained 4 bases not matched to a gene. This CDR3 region has 13 residues. Germline V gives CDR1 MNHEY, CDR2 SMNVEV (reference sequence). The CDR3 sequence is CASSAGGVYGYTF. For the CDR3, the DNA is TGTGCCAGCAGCGCAGGGGGCGTCTATGGCTACACCTTC.

The V and J genes are TRBV28 and TRBJ2-3; D unclear. The CDR3 extends over 15 amino acids. The V and J ends lost 2 bases and 2 bases respectively, with 11 bases between them. In germline, CDR1 is MDHEN, CDR2 SYDVKM. In DNA, the CDR3 is TGTGCCAGCAGTTTAAGTTACACGTACACAGATACGCAGTATTTT. It codes for CASSLSYTYTDTQYF. Drawing the rest from reference TRBV28 and TRBJ2-3, the complete variable domain is DVKVTQSSRYLVKRTGEKVFLECVQDMDHENMFWYRQDPGLGLRLIYFSYDVKMKEKGDIPEGYSVSREKKERFSLILESASTNQTSMYLCASSLSYTYTDTQYFGPGTRLTVL.

The chain links TRBV6-2 or TRBV6-3 to TRBJ2-1; 7 nucleotides agree with TRBD1. Germline V CDR1 and CDR2: MNHEY, SVGEGT. The trim removed 2 bases at V and 4 bases at J, leaving 14 bases unmatched. The CDR3 runs to 18 residues. The CDR3 sequence: CASSYLWTGLNSYNEQFF. CDR3 in DNA: TGTGCCAGCAGTTACCTCTGGACAGGACTTAATAGTTACAATGAGCAGTTCTTC.

This chain joins TRBV27 and TRBJ2-7, with 8 bases lining up with TRBD1. Germline CDR1 reads MNHEY; CDR2 reads SMNVEV (reference sequence). V shed 2 bases, J shed 0 bases, and the junction held 6 bases outside the gene matches. The CDR3 is 16 amino acids. CDR3 in amino acids: CASSLRGTGSSYEQYV. CDR3 nucleotide sequence: TGTGCCAGCAGTTTAAGGGGGACAGGCAGCTCCTACGAGCAGTACGTC.

The chain uses TRBV4-3 and TRBJ1-2, with 9 bases identical to TRBD1. The CDR3 runs 15 residues. V dropped 4 bases and J dropped 3; count of bases not matched to a gene: 6. The V gene's germline CDR1 is LGHNA and CDR2 YSLEER. The DNA of the CDR3 is TGCGCCAGCAGCCTCGGAGGACAGGGGCACTATGGCTACACCTTC. This sequence encodes CASSLGGQGHYGYTF.

This sequence joins TRBV19 and TRBJ1-2, with 7 bases that match TRBD1. Trimming cost V 7 bases and J 1 base; bases outside gene matches: 15. This CDR3 spans 17 amino acids. Per germline, CDR1 LNHDA and CDR2 SQIVND (reference sequence). In DNA form, the CDR3 reads TGTGCCAGTACCCTAACAGGTCGGACAGGACTTAACTATGGCTACACCTTC. Translated: CASTLTGRTGLNYGYTF.

This rearrangement joins TRBV19 to TRBJ2-5; D is unclear. V was trimmed by 6 bases and J by 2 bases, leaving 10 bases between them. The CDR3 totals 13 residues. Per germline, CDR1 LNHDA and CDR2 SQIVND (reference sequence). DNA of the CDR3: TGTGCCAGTAGGGCGGAGAATCAAGAGACCCAGTACTTC. Protein sequence: CASRAENQETQYF.

This clone was counted a few times. The chain carries TRBV2 and TRBJ2-7; 8 positions agree with TRBD1. Germline CDR1 is SNHLY and CDR2 is FYNNEI. CDR3 length equals 16 residues. J was trimmed by 2 bases and V by 4 bases; bases with no gene match: 10. The DNA of the CDR3 is TGTGCCAGCAGTGTGCCAGGGGGCCAAGAAACCTACGAGCAGTACGTC. It is translated as CASSVPGGQETYEQYV.

This clone was seen more than once but under ten times. The chain joins TRBV11-2 to TRBJ1-5; TRBD1 agrees at 7 bases. Germline V CDR1 and CDR2: SGHAT, FQNNGV. The junction had 11 bases not matched to a gene; V was cut back by 5 bases and J by 1 base. This CDR3 is 17 amino acids long. DNA for the CDR3: TGTGCCAGCAGCGTCGGGACAGTACAGATCAGCAATCAGCCCCAGCATTTT. It is translated as CASSVGTVQISNQPQHF.

The chain has TRBV5-1 and TRBJ1-1; 7 bases align to TRBD1. Germline CDR1 reads SGHRS; CDR2 reads YFSETQ. This CDR3 has 13 amino acids. The junction had 3 bases not matched to a gene; V was cut back by 4 bases and J by 3 bases. For the CDR3, the DNA is TGCGCCAGCAGCGGGCAGGGGGACACTGAAGCTTTCTTT. Translating it yields CASSGQGDTEAFF. Filled out from reference TRBV5-1 and TRBJ1-1, the complete variable domain reads KAGVTQTPRYLIKTRGQQVTLSCSPISGHRSVSWYQQTPGQGLQFLFEYFSETQRNKGNFPGRFSGRQFSNSRSEMNVSTLELGDSALYLCASSGQGDTEAFFGQGTRLTVV.

The chain joins TRBV7-2 to TRBJ1-2; TRBD1 aligns across 10 bases. CDR1 is SGHTA, CDR2 FQGNSA, per germline. This CDR3 has 13 amino acids. Losses at the gene ends were 5 bases for V and 8 bases for J; bases not matched to a gene: 5. The CDR3 bases are TGTGCCAGCAGCAGGGACAGGGGTATCGGCTACACCTTC. It yields the protein CASSRDRGIGYTF.

The V gene is TRBV7-2, the J gene TRBJ1-2; D is possibly TRBD1 (6 bases). Per the germline V gene, CDR1 is SGHTA and CDR2 is FQGNSA. The CDR3 covers 15 residues. Trimming took off 3 bases at V and 2 bases at J, with 13 bases between the two ends. CDR3 sequence: CASSLDWTENYGYTF. As DNA, the CDR3 is TGTGCCAGCAGCTTGGACTGGACAGAAAACTATGGCTACACCTTC.